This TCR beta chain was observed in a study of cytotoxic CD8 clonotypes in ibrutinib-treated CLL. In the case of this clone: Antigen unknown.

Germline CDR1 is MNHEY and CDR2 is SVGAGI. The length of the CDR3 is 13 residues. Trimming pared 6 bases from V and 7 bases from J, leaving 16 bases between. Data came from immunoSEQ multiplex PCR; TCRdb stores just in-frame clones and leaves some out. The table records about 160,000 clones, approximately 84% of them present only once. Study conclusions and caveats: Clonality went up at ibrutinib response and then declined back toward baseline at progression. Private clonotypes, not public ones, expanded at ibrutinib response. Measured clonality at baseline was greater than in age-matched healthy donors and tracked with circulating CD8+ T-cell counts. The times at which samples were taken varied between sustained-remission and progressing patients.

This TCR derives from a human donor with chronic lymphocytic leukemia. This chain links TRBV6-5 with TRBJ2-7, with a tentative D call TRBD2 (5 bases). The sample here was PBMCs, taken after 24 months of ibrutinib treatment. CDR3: CASRTTAGGEQYF. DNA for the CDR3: TGTGCCAGCAGAACGACGGCTGGCGGGGAGCAGTACTTC.